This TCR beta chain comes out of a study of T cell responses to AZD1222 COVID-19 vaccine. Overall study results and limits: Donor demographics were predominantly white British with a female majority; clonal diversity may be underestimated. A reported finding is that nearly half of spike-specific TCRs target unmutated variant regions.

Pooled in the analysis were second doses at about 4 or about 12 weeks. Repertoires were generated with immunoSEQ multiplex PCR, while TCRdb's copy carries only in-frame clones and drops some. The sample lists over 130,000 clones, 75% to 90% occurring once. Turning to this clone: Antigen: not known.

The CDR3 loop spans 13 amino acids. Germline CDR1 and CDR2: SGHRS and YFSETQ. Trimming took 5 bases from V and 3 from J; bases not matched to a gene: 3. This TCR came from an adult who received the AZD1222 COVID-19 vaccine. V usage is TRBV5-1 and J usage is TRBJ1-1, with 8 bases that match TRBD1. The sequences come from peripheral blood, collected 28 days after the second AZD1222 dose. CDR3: CASSSTGDTEAFF. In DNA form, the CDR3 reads TGCGCCAGCAGTTCGACAGGGGACACTGAAGCTTTCTTT.